This T cell receptor beta chain is drawn from a study of T cells after yellow fever vaccination. As for the study in general: Fractions low in cell number were prepared with SMART-Seq v4 Ultra Low Input. Study-level points and caveats: The CD4 compartment and the CD8 compartment contained a small share of clonotypes in common. Among primary-vaccination clones, most reappeared after the booster, at roughly 96% for CD4 and more than 75% for CD8.

This clonotype was recorded a few times. Antigen: not known. CDR3 length: 13 amino acids. Per the germline V gene, CDR1 is KGHSH and CDR2 is LQKENI. V was clipped by 2 bases and J by 7 bases; unmatched bases: 5. Production of TCR cDNA was by 5'RACE template switching, which also added a universal primer site and UMIs. TCRdb itself ran the 5' RACE reads through MiXCR, one entry per CDR3 protein. Seen here are more than 300,000 distinct CDR3 sequences, around 6.8% observed once, and the top ten hold roughly a sixth. The chain joins TRBV18 to TRBJ2-7; 7 nucleotides agree with TRBD1. Sequenced here: PBMCs, sampled around 45 days after the first yellow fever vaccination. The clonotype comes from a man aged 18 to 29 who received the YFV17D yellow fever vaccine. Here the CDR3 reads CASSPGQEWEQYF. The CDR3 nucleotides are TGTGCCAGCTCACCAGGACAGGAGTGGGAGCAGTACTTC.